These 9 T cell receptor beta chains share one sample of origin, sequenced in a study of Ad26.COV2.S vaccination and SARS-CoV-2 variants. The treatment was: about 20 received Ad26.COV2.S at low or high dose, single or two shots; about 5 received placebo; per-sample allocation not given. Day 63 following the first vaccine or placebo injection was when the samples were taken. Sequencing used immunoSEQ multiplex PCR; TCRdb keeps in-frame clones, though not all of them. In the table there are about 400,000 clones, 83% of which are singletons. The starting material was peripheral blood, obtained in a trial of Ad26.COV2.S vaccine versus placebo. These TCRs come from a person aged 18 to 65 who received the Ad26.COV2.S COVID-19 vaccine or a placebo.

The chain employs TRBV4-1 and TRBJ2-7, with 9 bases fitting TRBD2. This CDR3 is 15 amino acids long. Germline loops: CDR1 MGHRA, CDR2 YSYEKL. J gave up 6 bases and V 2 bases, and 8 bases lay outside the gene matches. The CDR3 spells CASSQFSGSLVEQYF. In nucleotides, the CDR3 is TGCGCCAGCAGCCAATTTAGCGGGAGCCTAGTCGAGCAGTACTTC.

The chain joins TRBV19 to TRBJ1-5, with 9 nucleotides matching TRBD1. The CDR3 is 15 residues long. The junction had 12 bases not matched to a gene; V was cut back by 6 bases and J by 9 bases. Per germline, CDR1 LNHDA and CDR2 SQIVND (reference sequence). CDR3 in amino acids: CASSAPGQGGPPQHF. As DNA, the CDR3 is TGTGCCAGTAGCGCTCCGGGACAGGGAGGCCCGCCCCAGCATTTT.

This CDR3 reads CATSRDARSSYEQYF. The DNA of the CDR3 is TGTGCCACCAGCAGGGACGCCAGGAGCTCCTACGAGCAGTACTTC. This sequence joins TRBV15 and TRBJ2-7; no clear D gene. Trimming removed 3 bases from V and 0 bases from J, with 12 bases in between. The CDR3 totals 15 residues. Germline CDR1 reads LNHNV; CDR2 reads YYDKDF (reference sequence).

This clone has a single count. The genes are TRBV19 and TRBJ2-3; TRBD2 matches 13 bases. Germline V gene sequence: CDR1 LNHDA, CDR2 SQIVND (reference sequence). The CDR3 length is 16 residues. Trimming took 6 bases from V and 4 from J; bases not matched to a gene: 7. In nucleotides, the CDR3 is TGTGCCAGTAGGCCGGGACTAGCGGGATCCCCAGATACGCAGTATTTT. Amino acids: CASRPGLAGSPDTQYF.

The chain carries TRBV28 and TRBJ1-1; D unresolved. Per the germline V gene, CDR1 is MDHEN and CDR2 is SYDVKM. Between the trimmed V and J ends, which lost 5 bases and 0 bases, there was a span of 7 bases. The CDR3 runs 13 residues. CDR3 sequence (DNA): TGTGCCAGCAGTGGGAGAATGAACACTGAAGCTTTCTTT. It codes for CASSGRMNTEAFF. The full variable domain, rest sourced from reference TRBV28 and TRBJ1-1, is DVKVTQSSRYLVKRTGEKVFLECVQDMDHENMFWYRQDPGLGLRLIYFSYDVKMKEKGDIPEGYSVSREKKERFSLILESASTNQTSMYLCASSGRMNTEAFFGQGTRLTVV.

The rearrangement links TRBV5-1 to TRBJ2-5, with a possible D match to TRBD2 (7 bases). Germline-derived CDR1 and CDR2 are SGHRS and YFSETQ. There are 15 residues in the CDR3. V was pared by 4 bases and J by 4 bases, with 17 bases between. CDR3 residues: CASSPGGGAGETQYF. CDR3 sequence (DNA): TGCGCCAGCAGCCCCGGAGGGGGGGCGGGAGAGACCCAGTACTTC. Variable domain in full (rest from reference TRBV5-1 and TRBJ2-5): KAGVTQTPRYLIKTRGQQVTLSCSPISGHRSVSWYQQTPGQGLQFLFEYFSETQRNKGNFPGRFSGRQFSNSRSEMNVSTLELGDSALYLCASSPGGGAGETQYFGPGTRLLVL.

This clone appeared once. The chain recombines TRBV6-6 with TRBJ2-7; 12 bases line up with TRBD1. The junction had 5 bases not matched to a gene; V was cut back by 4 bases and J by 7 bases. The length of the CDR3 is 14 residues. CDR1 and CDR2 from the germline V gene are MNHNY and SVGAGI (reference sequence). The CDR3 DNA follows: TGTGCCAGCAGTTGGGGACAGGGGGCTCAAGAGCAGTACTTC. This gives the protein CASSWGQGAQEQYF.

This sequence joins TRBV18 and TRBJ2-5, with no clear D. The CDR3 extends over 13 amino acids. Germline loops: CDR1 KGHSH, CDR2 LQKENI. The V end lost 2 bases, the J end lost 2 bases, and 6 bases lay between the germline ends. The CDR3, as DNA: TGTGCCAGCTCACCAGTGGGGCAAGAGACCCAGTACTTC. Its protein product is CASSPVGQETQYF.

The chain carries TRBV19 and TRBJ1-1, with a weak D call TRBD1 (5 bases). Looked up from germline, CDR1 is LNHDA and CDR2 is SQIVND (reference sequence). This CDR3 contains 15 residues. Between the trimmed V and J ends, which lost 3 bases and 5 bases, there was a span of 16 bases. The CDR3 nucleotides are TGTGCCAGTAGTATTTATTGGGGCGAGGGGACTGAAGCTTTCTTT. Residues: CASSIYWGEGTEAFF.